This T cell receptor (beta chain) was found in a study of shared clonotypes between healthy human individuals. V trimming: 4 bases; J trimming: 7 bases; junction bases outside the gene matches: 12. Germline V gives CDR1 SEHNR, CDR2 FQNEAQ (reference sequence). The length of the CDR3 is 16 residues. In the original analysis: In the immunoSEQ data, sequences were junction-only and lacked quality scores, so filtering differed. Measured with immunoSEQ multiplex PCR; TCRdb has only the in-frame clones, and not every one. V, J and clone size were drawn from that table, and D and trimming were deduced from the DNA. Here the sample spans 1,500,000 or so clones, over 95% being singletons. A remark on this clone: Antigen: not known.

Findings and caveats of the study: All-four-donor shared clonotypes had higher generation probabilities than non-shared clonotypes did. When naive CD4 clonotypes were compared across four donors, about 4.8% were shared.

This TCR came from a man aged 30-40 years in good health. Material: naive CD4+ T cells sorted from blood. Sample subset: CD45RA+ positively selected. The rearrangement joins TRBV7-9 to TRBJ2-1; 8 nucleotides line up with TRBD2. CDR3 nucleotides: TGTGCCAGCAGCTCCACCTCAAGCGGGAGAGGGAATGAGCAGTTCTTC. It codes for CASSSTSSGRGNEQFF.